The 7 T cell receptor beta chains given below trace back to one sample, sequenced in a study of blood T cell repertoires in COVID-19. Assay: immunoSEQ multiplex PCR; the TCRdb copy retains only in-frame clones and omits some. The sample records some 180,000 clones, roughly four fifths being singletons. The sequenced sample consisted of peripheral blood. These receptor sequences come from a woman of 80 years or more with COVID-19, enrolled during active disease.

The J gene is TRBJ1-1, the V gene TRBV7-3; 9 bases align to TRBD1. Per the germline V gene, CDR1 is SGHTA and CDR2 is FQGTGA. CDR3 length equals 17 residues. Trimming removed 5 bases from V and 0 bases from J; junction bases left unmatched: 10. The chain's CDR3 is CASSDFTGGGLNTEAFF. CDR3 bases: TGTGCCAGCAGCGACTTTACAGGGGGCGGACTGAACACTGAAGCTTTCTTT.

The rearrangement joins TRBV4-1 to TRBJ2-5; 7 positions agree with TRBD2. Germline trimming cut 0 bases from V and 5 bases from J; bases unmatched to any gene: 9. The CDR3 runs to 16 residues. Germline CDR1 is MGHRA and CDR2 is YSYEKL. This chain's CDR3 is CASSQEAGGSRETQYF. CDR3 in DNA: TGCGCCAGCAGCCAAGAAGCTGGCGGGAGCAGGGAGACCCAGTACTTC.

Here the CDR3 DNA reads TGTGCCAGCAGCGTAGAGGCGGGACTATTAGGTGACGAGCAGTACTTC. This translates into CASSVEAGLLGDEQYF. The rearrangement joins TRBV9 to TRBJ2-7; 7 nucleotides match TRBD2. The ends lost 0 bases at V and 5 bases at J; junction bases unmatched: 11. The length of the CDR3 is 16 residues. CDR1 and CDR2 (germline): SGDLS, YYNGEE.

A single count supports this clone. The gene calls are TRBV7-6 and TRBJ2-5; possibly TRBD2 for D (6 bases). This CDR3 has 16 residues. Trimming removed 2 bases from V and 4 bases from J, with 17 bases in between. The germline V gene has CDR1 SGHVS and CDR2 FNYEAQ. The CDR3 sequence: CASSLSGGVGVETQYF. The CDR3 DNA sequence: TGTGCCAGCAGCTTATCCGGCGGGGTGGGTGTAGAGACCCAGTACTTC. The variable domain in full, with the rest retrieved from reference TRBV7-6 and TRBJ2-5, is GAGVSQSPRYKVTKRGQDVALRCDPISGHVSLYWYRQALGQGPEFLTYFNYEAQQDKSGLPNDRFSAERPEGSISTLTIQRTEQRDSAMYRCASSLSGGVGVETQYFGPGTRLLVL.

The chain is built from TRBV3-1 (or the pseudogene TRBV3-2) and TRBJ2-3; 9 bases are shared with TRBD2. The CDR3 covers 15 residues. After removal of 1 base from V and 5 bases from J, the junction contained 4 bases not matched to a gene. CDR1 and CDR2 (germline): LGHDT, YNNKEL (reference sequence). CDR3 loop: CASSQGSGSGDTQYF. CDR3 nucleotide sequence: TGTGCCAGCAGCCAAGGTAGCGGGAGTGGAGATACGCAGTATTTT.

The rearrangement links TRBV18 to TRBJ2-7; D may be TRBD1 (7 bases). CDR3 length: 14 amino acids. The V gene lost 6 bases and the J gene lost 0 bases, with 12 bases spanning the gap. The germline V gene encodes CDR1 KGHSH and CDR2 LQKENI. The CDR3 loop is CASSRDSFSYEQYF. The CDR3 nucleotides read TGTGCCAGCTCGCGGGACAGTTTCTCCTACGAGCAGTACTTC.

The gene calls are TRBV5-1 and TRBJ2-3, with D perhaps TRBD2 (6 bases). This CDR3 has 16 residues. Trimming removed 1 base from V and 0 bases from J, with 12 bases in between. Germline V gene sequence: CDR1 SGHRS, CDR2 YFSETQ. CDR3 region: CASSLRTTDSTDTQYF. Here the CDR3 DNA reads TGCGCCAGCAGCTTGCGGACTACCGATAGCACAGATACGCAGTATTTT.